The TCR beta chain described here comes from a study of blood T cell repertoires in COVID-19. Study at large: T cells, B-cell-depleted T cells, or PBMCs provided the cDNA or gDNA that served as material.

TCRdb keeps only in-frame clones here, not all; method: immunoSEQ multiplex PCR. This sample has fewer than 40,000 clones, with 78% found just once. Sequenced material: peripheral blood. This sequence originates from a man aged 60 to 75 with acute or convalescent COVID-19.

This chain's CDR3 is CASSWGGGSNQPQHF. In DNA, the CDR3 is TGTGCCAGCAGTTGGGGCGGGGGTAGCAATCAGCCCCAGCATTTT. The V call is TRBV6-2 or TRBV6-3, the J call TRBJ1-5; a possible D gene is TRBD1 (5 bases). The CDR3 length is 15 residues. Germline-derived CDR1 and CDR2 are MNHEY and SVGEGT. Trimming pared 4 bases from V and 0 bases from J, leaving 10 bases between.